The sequence of this T cell receptor beta chain was determined in a study of technical replicates of blood from a few donors (dated by TCRdb to 2015 to 2018). Library preparation was by the immunoSEQ multiplex PCR assay. Here the immuneACCESS table is served through TCRdb, limited to in-frame sequences with V and J called. Missing clones are a known gap in these copies; in checked studies unresolved V genes cover under half, and the rest lacks a known reason. This sample comprises about 69,000 clones, 80% to 90% of them detected only once. The ten largest account for roughly 5% of the sample. The CDR3, from cysteine to phenylalanine, totals 15 residues. Of the read, only the CDR3 DNA is kept; its 45 bases are in frame from base 1. At the junction V is shortened by 10 bases and J by 4 bases, with 19 bases in between. The CDR1 and CDR2 encoded by the germline V gene (reference sequence) are LNHDA and SQIVND.

Points on this clone: Its antigen specificity is not known. Base quality data are lacking; no much larger clone is found one base away.

The sequencing input was PBMCs. The clonotype originates from a human donor in good health. Some clones in this sample may be carry-over from other donors' samples. The rearrangement joined TRBV19 to TRBJ2-2; TRBD2 might be the D gene, on 5 matching bases. The DNA reads TGTGCCACCGCGGGCCCCTCGTCCTCCACCGGGGAGCTGTTTTTT. Its coded protein is CATAGPSSSTGELFF. Joined to the reference TRBV19 and TRBJ2-2 proteins, this CDR3 gives the full variable domain: DGGITQSPKYLFRKEGQNVTLSCEQNLNHDAMYWYRQDPGQGLRLIYYSQIVNDFQKGDIAEGYSVSREKKESFPLTVTSAQKNPTAFYLCATAGPSSSTGELFFGEGSRLTVL.